The 8 T cell receptor beta chains below come from one sample, sequenced in a study of control samples from healthy donors and cancer patients. Repertoires were generated with immunoSEQ multiplex PCR, while TCRdb's copy carries only in-frame clones and drops some. The sample includes roughly 400,000 clones, around 90% of them seen just once. The material sequenced was PBMCs. The receptors stem from a middle-aged man with head and neck cancer.

This rearrangement joins TRBV2 to TRBJ2-4; D possibly corresponds to TRBD2 (7 bases). This CDR3 region has 13 residues. V lost 7 bases and J 8 bases, leaving 15 bases between the germline ends. Germline assignment: CDR1 SNHLY and CDR2 FYNNEI. This CDR3 is CASKSGGGDIQYF. Written as DNA, the CDR3 is TGTGCCAGCAAGAGCGGAGGGGGGGACATTCAGTACTTC.

The chain recombines TRBV28 with TRBJ2-7; possibly TRBD1 or TRBD2 for D (5 bases each). The CDR3 runs to 12 residues. Germline assignment: CDR1 MDHEN and CDR2 SYDVKM. Trimming cost V 6 bases and J 2 bases, with 8 bases left between them. Here the CDR3 reads CASSRGPYEQYF. In nucleotides, the CDR3 is TGTGCCAGCAGCCGGGGCCCCTACGAGCAGTACTTC. The variable domain in full, with the rest retrieved from reference TRBV28 and TRBJ2-7, is DVKVTQSSRYLVKRTGEKVFLECVQDMDHENMFWYRQDPGLGLRLIYFSYDVKMKEKGDIPEGYSVSREKKERFSLILESASTNQTSMYLCASSRGPYEQYFGPGTRLTVT.

This clone was observed a single time. The chain recombines TRBV15 with TRBJ1-2; no definite D call. Germline V lookup: CDR1 LNHNV, CDR2 YYDKDF (reference sequence). The CDR3 runs 14 residues. With 5 bases removed from V and 6 bases from J, the gap between germline ends came to 16 bases. CDR3 amino acids: CATSPRRQADGYTF. The DNA of the CDR3 is TGTGCCACCAGCCCCCGAAGGCAGGCCGATGGCTACACCTTC.

The chain couples TRBV28 to TRBJ1-4; maybe TRBD1 (5 bases). The CDR3 has 12 residues. V lost 6 bases, J lost 6 bases, and 8 bases lay in between. Germline assignment: CDR1 MDHEN and CDR2 SYDVKM. CDR3: CASRRRDEKLFF. The CDR3 DNA reads as TGTGCCAGCAGACGCAGGGATGAAAAACTGTTTTTT.

The gene calls are TRBV11-2 and TRBJ2-5; weak D call: TRBD2 (6 bases). CDR1 and CDR2 from the germline V gene are SGHAT and FQNNGV. Trimming took 6 bases from V and 4 from J, leaving 15 bases between them. This CDR3 contains 14 residues. CDR3 DNA: TGTGCCAGCAGTTCGGAGACTAGGACAGAGACCCAGTACTTC. Translated: CASSSETRTETQYF.

The V gene is TRBV4-3, the J gene TRBJ2-1; 12 bases agree with TRBD2. The CDR3 runs to 18 residues. Germline assignment: CDR1 LGHNA and CDR2 YSLEER. V lost 0 bases, J lost 8 bases, and 11 bases stayed unmatched. The CDR3 spells CASSQDFPSGGGRDEQFF. The CDR3 DNA reads TGCGCCAGCAGCCAAGATTTTCCTAGCGGGGGGGGCAGGGATGAGCAGTTCTTC.

The chain has TRBV6-5 and TRBJ2-7, with 8 bases fitting TRBD2. This CDR3 region has 14 residues. The V segment lost 6 bases and the J segment 0 bases; nucleotides outside the gene matches: 4. Germline CDR1 reads MNHEY; CDR2 reads SVGAGI. CDR3 residues: CASRREALSYEQYF. The CDR3 DNA is TGTGCCAGCAGGCGGGAGGCGCTCTCCTACGAGCAGTACTTC.

The V and J genes are TRBV12-3 or TRBV12-4 and TRBJ2-3; D remains ambiguous. There are 12 residues in the CDR3. Trimming stripped 3 bases from V and 5 bases from J, with 6 bases between. CDR3 region: CASSFQEDTQYF. The DNA for the CDR3 is TGTGCCAGCAGTTTTCAGGAAGATACGCAGTATTTT.